This T cell receptor (beta chain) was identified in a study of lymphopenia after photon versus proton radiotherapy. General study points: Proton therapy kept repertoires fairly stable, unlike photons, which gained effector/memory cells. Oligoclonal CD8+ Temra expansion after nadir drove photon patients' diversity drop.

Libraries were prepared by immunoSEQ multiplex PCR; TCRdb keeps only in-frame clonotypes and omits some of them. The data contain approximately 35,000 clones, roughly 88% of them singletons. Turning to this clone: The antigen remains unidentified.

Trimming removed 3 bases from V and 3 bases from J, with 8 bases in between. Germline V gene data show CDR1 as MGHDK and CDR2 as SYGVNS. The CDR3 is 14 amino acids. This chain links TRBV25-1 with TRBJ1-4; D unclear. The sequence was obtained from a woman aged 50 to 60 with pancreatic cancer. This specimen consisted of peripheral blood, obtained from a patient treated with photon-based radiotherapy. The CDR3 reads CASSDRRANEKLFF. In DNA form, the CDR3 reads TGTGCCAGCAGTGATCGGAGGGCTAATGAAAAACTGTTTTTT.